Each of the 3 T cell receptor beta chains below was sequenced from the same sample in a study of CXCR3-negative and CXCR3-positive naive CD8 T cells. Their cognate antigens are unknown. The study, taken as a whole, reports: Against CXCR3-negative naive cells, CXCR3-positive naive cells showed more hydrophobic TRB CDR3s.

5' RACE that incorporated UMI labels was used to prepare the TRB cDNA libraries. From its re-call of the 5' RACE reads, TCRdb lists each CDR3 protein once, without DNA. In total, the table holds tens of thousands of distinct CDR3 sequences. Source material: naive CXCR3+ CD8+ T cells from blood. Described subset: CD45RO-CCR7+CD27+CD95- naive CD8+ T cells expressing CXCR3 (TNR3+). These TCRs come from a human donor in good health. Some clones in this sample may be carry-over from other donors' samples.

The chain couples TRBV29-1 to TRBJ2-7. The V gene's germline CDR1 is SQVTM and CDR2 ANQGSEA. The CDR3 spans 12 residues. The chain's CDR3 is CSAHLGNREQYF.

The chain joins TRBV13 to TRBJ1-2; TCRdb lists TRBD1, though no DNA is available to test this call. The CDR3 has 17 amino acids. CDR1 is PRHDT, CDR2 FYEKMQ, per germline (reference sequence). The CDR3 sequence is CASSHTLLQGGSYGYTF. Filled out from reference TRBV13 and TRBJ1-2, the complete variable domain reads AAGVIQSPRHLIKEKRETATLKCYPIPRHDTVYWYQQGPGQDPQFLISFYEKMQSDKGSIPDRFSAQQFSDYHSELNMSSLELGDSALYFCASSHTLLQGGSYGYTFGSGTRLTVV.

This CDR3 is CASSLGTGKYF. This chain connects TRBV7-9 to TRBJ2-7; TCRdb indicates TRBD1, and absent DNA this call remains unverified. CDR3 size: 11 residues. Germline V gene data show CDR1 as SEHNR and CDR2 as FQNEAQ (reference sequence).